The T cell receptor beta chain under discussion was sequenced for a study of cytomegalovirus exposure and HLA in healthy donors. Study results and caveats: Researchers catalogued about 150 TCR beta chains as cytomegalovirus-associated. It was reported that the classifier diagnosed cytomegalovirus status with high specificity and sensitivity in both the original and validation cohorts.

On this clone: Its cognate antigen is unknown. Additional DNA sequences in this sample encode the identical CDR3.

Per the germline V gene, CDR1 is MDHEN and CDR2 is SYDVKM. Trimming cost V 3 bases and J 4 bases; bases outside gene matches: 0. CDR3 length: 14 residues. Sequencing used immunoSEQ multiplex PCR; TCRdb keeps in-frame clones, though not all of them. In the table there are approximately 270,000 clones, 65% to 90% of which are singletons. This sequence originates from a woman aged 18-29 years in good health and CMV-seronegative. V usage is TRBV28 and J usage is TRBJ1-5, with 10 bases lining up with TRBD1. Sequencing was performed on PBMCs. The CDR3 loop is CASSLGQGNQPQHF. CDR3 DNA: TGTGCCAGCAGTTTGGGACAGGGGAATCAGCCCCAGCATTTT.